The next 25 T cell receptor beta chains were all read from a single sample in a study of blood T cell repertoires in COVID-19. Clones were read by immunoSEQ multiplex PCR, and TCRdb kept only the in-frame ones, dropping some. The table shows 80,000 or so clones, with around three quarters occurring only once. The sample taken for sequencing was peripheral blood. The receptors were sampled from a woman between 65 and 79 years old with acute or convalescent COVID-19.

This clone was seen a single time. The V and J genes are TRBV7-9 and TRBJ1-1, with TRBD1 matching over 9 bases. Per germline, CDR1 SEHNR and CDR2 FQNEAQ (reference sequence). V dropped 0 bases and J dropped 0; count of bases not matched to a gene: 2. This CDR3 has 16 amino acids. In nucleotides, the CDR3 is TGTGCCAGCAGCTTAGCGGACAGGGGCTTGAACACTGAAGCTTTCTTT. Translating it yields CASSLADRGLNTEAFF.

The chain links TRBV5-6 to TRBJ2-3; the match to TRBD2 covers 12 bases. The trim removed 3 bases at V and 0 bases at J, leaving 2 bases unmatched. This CDR3 has 16 residues. Germline V gene sequence: CDR1 SGHDT, CDR2 YYEEEE. CDR3 residues: CASSSTSGGSTDTQYF. The CDR3 DNA reads TGTGCCAGCAGCTCGACTAGCGGGGGAAGCACAGATACGCAGTATTTT.

The chain is built from TRBV4-1 and TRBJ1-3; D gene unclear. Deletions cut 6 bases from V and 0 bases from J, with 9 bases between. The CDR3 runs 14 residues. Germline V gene sequence: CDR1 MGHRA, CDR2 YSYEKL. Here the CDR3 reads CASRQDFSGNTIYF. The CDR3 DNA sequence: TGCGCCAGCAGGCAGGATTTCTCTGGAAACACCATATATTTT.

The chain links TRBV18 to TRBJ2-5; D not resolved. Deletions cut 5 bases from V and 2 bases from J, with 6 bases between. Germline CDR1 and CDR2: KGHSH and LQKENI. The CDR3 has 12 residues. CDR3 amino acids: CASSIRQETQYF. The CDR3 DNA reads as TGTGCCAGCTCAATTCGGCAAGAGACCCAGTACTTC.

This chain uses TRBV5-4 with TRBJ1-6, with 7 bases fitting TRBD1. The CDR3 is made up of 17 amino acids. CDR1 and CDR2 (germline): SGHNT, YYREEE (reference sequence). V lost 0 bases to trimming and J lost 9 bases; unmatched junction nucleotides: 12. The CDR3 reads CASSLVRTGAMRSPLHF. DNA of the CDR3: TGTGCCAGCAGCTTGGTGAGGACAGGAGCAATGCGTTCACCCCTCCACTTT.

This clone was picked up one time. This CDR3 is CASSQGRLTEAFF. The DNA of the CDR3 is TGCGCCAGCAGCCAGGGGAGATTGACTGAAGCTTTCTTT. V is TRBV4-3 and J is TRBJ1-1, with D uncertain. The germline V and J ends were trimmed by 3 bases and 5 bases, with 10 bases remaining between them. Germline V gene lookup returns CDR1 LGHNA and CDR2 YSLEER. The CDR3 length is 13 residues.

This chain links TRBV18 with TRBJ1-1; D is undetermined. Germline V gives CDR1 KGHSH, CDR2 LQKENI. Trimming pared 2 bases from V and 5 bases from J, leaving 12 bases between. The CDR3 is 14 residues long. CDR3 coding DNA: TGTGCCAGCTCACCATCCATCGGCGGGACTGAAGCTTTCTTT. Translated: CASSPSIGGTEAFF.

This chain connects TRBV6-5 to TRBJ2-1; D possibly corresponds to TRBD2 (5 bases). There are 16 residues in the CDR3. Between the trimmed V and J ends, which lost 4 bases and 0 bases, there was a span of 13 bases. Germline V gives CDR1 MNHEY, CDR2 SVGAGI. The CDR3 nucleotides are TGTGCCAGCAGTTGGGCTAGCACAATCTCCTACAATGAGCAGTTCTTC. Its protein is CASSWASTISYNEQFF.

This chain connects TRBV4-3 to TRBJ1-5, with 7 positions matching TRBD1. This CDR3 has 16 amino acids. The ends lost 0 bases at V and 6 bases at J; junction bases unmatched: 8. The germline V gene encodes CDR1 LGHNA and CDR2 YSLEER. Written as DNA, the CDR3 is TGCGCCAGCAGCCAAGATCCGACAGGGATCGCTCAGCCCCAGCATTTT. This gives the protein CASSQDPTGIAQPQHF.

The V call is TRBV9, the J call TRBJ2-7; 10 bases fit TRBD2. Germline trimming cut 3 bases from V and 5 bases from J; bases unmatched to any gene: 8. Germline loops: CDR1 SGDLS, CDR2 YYNGEE. There are 15 residues in the CDR3. CDR3 in DNA: TGTGCCAGCAGCGCGTTAGCGGGGGGATTCGACGAGCAGTACTTC. It encodes CASSALAGGFDEQYF.

The table lists this clone with a few counts. The V and J genes are TRBV11-3 and TRBJ1-1; D not resolved. Germline CDR1 reads SGHNT; CDR2 reads YENEEA. V was clipped by 5 bases and J by 6 bases, with 16 bases between them. This CDR3 is built from 14 residues. CDR3 residues: CASSPKDGEAEAFF. CDR3 coding DNA: TGTGCCAGCAGCCCAAAAGACGGGGAAGCTGAAGCTTTCTTT. The variable domain in full, with the rest retrieved from reference TRBV11-3 and TRBJ1-1, is EAGVVQSPRYKIIEKKQPVAFWCNPISGHNTLYWYLQNLGQGPELLIRYENEEAVDDSQLPKDRFSAERLKGVDSTLKIQPAELGDSAVYLCASSPKDGEAEAFFGQGTRLTVV.

The chain uses TRBV6-6 and TRBJ1-5; the match to TRBD1 covers 9 bases. V shed 7 bases and J 6 bases; nucleotides not matched to a gene: 7. This CDR3 has 14 residues. Germline values: CDR1 MNHNY, CDR2 SVGAGI (reference sequence). The CDR3 sequence is CASIDLQGAQPQHF. CDR3 nucleotides: TGTGCCAGCATCGATCTACAGGGGGCTCAGCCCCAGCATTTT.

The chain links TRBV18 to TRBJ2-3, with D possibly being TRBD1 (6 bases). The germline gives CDR1 KGHSH, CDR2 LQKENI. The CDR3 runs 15 residues. V dropped 5 bases and J dropped 1 base, with 13 bases sitting between them. CDR3: CASSTRGPRTDTQYF. For the CDR3, the DNA is TGTGCCAGCTCAACCAGGGGCCCGCGCACAGATACGCAGTATTTT.

This chain joins TRBV11-2 and TRBJ2-5, with 10 positions matching TRBD2. CDR3 length: 17 amino acids. CDR1 is SGHAT and CDR2 is FQNNGV in the germline V gene. V was pared by 1 base and J by 5 bases, with 10 bases of the junction left unmatched. DNA of the CDR3: TGTGCCAGCAGCTTAGTAGCGGGGGGTGCGACAAGGGAGACCCAGTACTTC. This sequence encodes CASSLVAGGATRETQYF.

The chain employs TRBV3-1 (or the pseudogene TRBV3-2) and TRBJ2-3, with D maybe TRBD1 (5 bases). There are 15 residues in the CDR3. Looked up from germline, CDR1 is LGHDT and CDR2 is YNNKEL (reference sequence). V lost 2 bases and J lost 2, with 11 bases in between. CDR3 residues: CASSQFRTNTDTQYF. The CDR3 bases are TGTGCCAGCAGCCAATTCCGGACAAACACAGATACGCAGTATTTT.

V gene TRBV7-2 combines with J gene TRBJ1-2, with no clear D. The CDR3 totals 14 residues. CDR1 is SGHTA and CDR2 is FQGNSA in the germline V gene. Trimming removed 5 bases at V and 3 bases at J, with 13 bases between. In nucleotides, the CDR3 is TGTGCCAGCAGCCAAGAAAACAGTCACTATGGCTACACCTTC. Translated, it gives CASSQENSHYGYTF.

This chain uses TRBV14 with TRBJ1-4; D perhaps matches TRBD1 (6 bases). The germline CDR1 and CDR2 sequences are SGHDN and FVKESK. The CDR3 runs 17 residues. V shed 6 bases and J shed 4 bases, with 21 bases lying between them. CDR3 region: CASRSLGAGAVNEKLFF. The CDR3 DNA follows: TGTGCCAGCAGGTCGCTGGGGGCGGGGGCCGTTAATGAAAAACTGTTTTTT.

V usage is TRBV18 and J usage is TRBJ1-3; D is unclear. This CDR3 is 16 amino acids long. The V and J ends lost 2 bases and 0 bases respectively, with 11 bases between them. CDR1 KGHSH and CDR2 LQKENI come from the germline V gene. The CDR3 loop is CASSPYGSSSGNTIYF. Written as DNA, the CDR3 is TGTGCCAGCTCACCATACGGGTCGAGCTCTGGAAACACCATATATTTT. The complete variable domain, with remaining parts taken from reference TRBV18 and TRBJ1-3, reads NAGVMQNPRHLVRRRGQEARLRCSPMKGHSHVYWYRQLPEEGLKFMVYLQKENIIDESGMPKERFSAEFPKEGPSILRIQQVVRGDSAAYFCASSPYGSSSGNTIYFGEGSWLTVV.

The genes are TRBV18 and TRBJ1-6; D call uncertain. The CDR3 length is 13 residues. The germline V gene encodes CDR1 KGHSH and CDR2 LQKENI. The germline V and J ends were trimmed by 2 bases and 11 bases, with 10 bases remaining between them. CDR3 bases: TGTGCCAGCTCACCAACGGGGTCGGCACCCCTCCACTTT. Residues: CASSPTGSAPLHF.

This chain links TRBV6-4 with TRBJ2-1; TRBD2 matches at 7 bases. J lost 4 bases, V lost 0 bases, and 6 bases had no gene match. Per the germline V gene, CDR1 is MRHNA and CDR2 is SNTAGT. The CDR3 has 16 amino acids. In nucleotides, the CDR3 is TGTGCCAGCAGTGACTCGCTCAGCGGGAAGTACAATGAGCAGTTCTTC. Its translation is CASSDSLSGKYNEQFF.

The chain has TRBV19 and TRBJ2-7; 7 bases are shared with TRBD1. From germline, CDR1 is LNHDA and CDR2 SQIVND (reference sequence). The J segment lost 3 bases and the V segment lost 3 bases, leaving 5 bases of the junction unmatched. The CDR3 loop spans 14 amino acids. As DNA, the CDR3 is TGTGCCAGTAGTATTGGCGACAGGGTCTACGAGCAGTACTTC. Translation gives CASSIGDRVYEQYF.

The rearrangement links TRBV5-1 to TRBJ2-1, with 7 bases matching TRBD2. V lost 0 bases, J lost 0 bases, and 3 bases stayed unmatched. The CDR3 spans 16 residues. Per germline, CDR1 SGHRS and CDR2 YFSETQ. The CDR3 loop reads CASSLAGGSSYNEQFF. The CDR3 coding sequence is TGCGCCAGCAGCTTGGCCGGGGGGAGCTCCTACAATGAGCAGTTCTTC.

The chain carries TRBV29-1 and TRBJ2-5, with a possible D match to TRBD2 (5 bases). In germline, CDR1 is SQVTM, CDR2 ANQGSEA. This CDR3 contains 11 residues. Trimming took 7 bases from V and 2 from J, leaving 8 bases between them. CDR3 amino acids: CSAPGQETQYF. The CDR3 coding sequence is TGCAGCGCCCCGGGACAAGAGACCCAGTACTTC.

The chain uses TRBV11-2 and TRBJ1-2, with D possibly being TRBD1 (6 bases). The V gene's germline CDR1 is SGHAT and CDR2 FQNNGV. V dropped 5 bases and J dropped 8 bases, with 15 bases sitting between them. The CDR3 loop spans 13 amino acids. The CDR3 loop reads CASSLGGANGYTF. CDR3 coding DNA: TGTGCCAGCAGCCTCGGGGGGGCGAACGGCTACACCTTC.

V usage is TRBV2 and J usage is TRBJ1-5; 10 nucleotides line up with TRBD1. CDR1 and CDR2 from the germline V gene are SNHLY and FYNNEI. The V segment lost 4 bases and the J segment 5 bases; nucleotides outside the gene matches: 2. The CDR3 extends over 14 amino acids. The CDR3 sequence is CASSGTGGDQPQHF. CDR3 sequence (DNA): TGTGCCAGCAGTGGGACAGGGGGGGATCAGCCCCAGCATTTT.